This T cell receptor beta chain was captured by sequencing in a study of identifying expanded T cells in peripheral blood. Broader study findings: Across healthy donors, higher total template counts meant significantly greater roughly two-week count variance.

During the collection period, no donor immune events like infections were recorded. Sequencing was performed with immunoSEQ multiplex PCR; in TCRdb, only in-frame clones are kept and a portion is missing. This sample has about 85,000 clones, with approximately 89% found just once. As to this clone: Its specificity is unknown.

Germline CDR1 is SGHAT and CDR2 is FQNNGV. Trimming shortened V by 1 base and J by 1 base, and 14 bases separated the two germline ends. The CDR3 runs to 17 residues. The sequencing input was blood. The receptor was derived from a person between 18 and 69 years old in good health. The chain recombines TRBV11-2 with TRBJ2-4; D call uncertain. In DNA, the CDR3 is TGTGCCAGCAGCTTAGGGGTCAGCTTTAGCGCCAAAAACATTCAGTACTTC. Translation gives CASSLGVSFSAKNIQYF.